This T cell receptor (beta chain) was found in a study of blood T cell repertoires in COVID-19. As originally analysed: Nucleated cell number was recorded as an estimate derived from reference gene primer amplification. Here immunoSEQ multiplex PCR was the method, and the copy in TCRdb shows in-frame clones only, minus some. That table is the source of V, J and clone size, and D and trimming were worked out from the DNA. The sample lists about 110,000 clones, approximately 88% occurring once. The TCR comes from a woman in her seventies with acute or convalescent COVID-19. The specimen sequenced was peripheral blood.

CDR3 sequence: CASSVRGGDGELFF. The CDR3 DNA reads as TGTGCCAGTAGTGTCCGAGGGGGCGACGGGGAGCTGTTTTTT. This chain uses TRBV19 with TRBJ2-2; 7 bases are shared with TRBD1. Trimming cost V 5 bases and J 7 bases; bases outside gene matches: 7. Germline V lookup: CDR1 LNHDA, CDR2 SQIVND (reference sequence). The CDR3 sequence is 14 residues long.